These 29 T cell receptor beta chains share one sample of origin, sequenced in a study of T-cell reconstitution after alpha-beta-depleted transplantation in children. It was with unique molecular identifiers that the TCRbeta library was prepared. TCRdb called the PCR reads again in MiXCR, with one record for every CDR3 protein. The sample records 600,000 or so distinct CDR3 sequences, roughly 24% being singletons. Sequencing was performed on PBMCs, mostly from graft donor cells, taken 360 days after TCRalphabeta/CD19-depleted stem cell transplant. Receptors were obtained from a boy in the first two years of life who had a stem cell transplant for acute myeloid leukemia, so the T cells may come from the graft donor.

This clonotype has a count of ten or more. The chain combines TRBV5-1 with TRBJ2-3; D call uncertain. CDR1 and CDR2 from the germline V gene are SGHRS and YFSETQ. V lost 1 base and J lost 0, with 6 bases in between. The CDR3 totals 14 residues. The CDR3 sequence is CASSLHPSTDTQYF. The CDR3 DNA reads TGCGCCAGCAGCTTGCACCCTAGCACAGATACGCAGTATTTT.

This clonotype was observed at least ten times. This rearrangement joins TRBV29-1 to TRBJ2-7; 7 bases are shared with TRBD2. Germline CDR1 and CDR2: SQVTM and ANQGSEA. Unmatched junction bases numbered 4, after V lost 4 bases and J lost 7 bases. This CDR3 contains 11 residues. The CDR3 DNA is TGCAGCGTTGGTTCTAGCGGTGAGCAGTACTTC. Translating it yields CSVGSSGEQYF.

The V and J genes are TRBV5-1 and TRBJ2-6; D may be TRBD2 (6 bases). Germline loops: CDR1 SGHRS, CDR2 YFSETQ. This CDR3 has 19 residues. The V and J ends lost 4 bases and 0 bases respectively, with 20 bases between them. The CDR3 loop reads CASSSGRGGLSSGANVLTF. In DNA form, the CDR3 reads TGCGCCAGCAGCAGTGGACGTGGGGGGTTGAGCTCTGGGGCCAACGTCCTGACTTTC.

This clonotype showed up many times. V usage is TRBV29-1 and J usage is TRBJ1-4, with 8 bases matching TRBD1. The junction had 5 bases not matched to a gene; V was cut back by 0 bases and J by 8 bases. CDR1 SQVTM and CDR2 ANQGSEA come from the germline V gene. This CDR3 has 14 residues. In nucleotides, the CDR3 is TGCAGCGTTGAAGAATGGCAGGGGGCCGAAAAACTGTTTTTT. Residues: CSVEEWQGAEKLFF.

This clonotype was recorded at least ten times. CDR3 protein: CASSFNDRNYEQYF. Written as DNA, the CDR3 is TGCGCCAGCAGCTTCAATGACAGAAACTACGAGCAGTACTTC. This rearrangement joins TRBV5-1 to TRBJ2-7; D is possibly TRBD1 (5 bases). V gave up 2 bases and J gave up 3 bases, with 12 bases separating them. The germline CDR1 and CDR2 sequences are SGHRS and YFSETQ. This CDR3 has 14 amino acids.

This clonotype has a count of ten or more. The V and J genes are TRBV29-1 and TRBJ2-3; D is possibly TRBD1 or TRBD2 (5 bases each). Germline CDR1 is SQVTM and CDR2 is ANQGSEA. Trimming cost V 1 base and J 6 bases, with 11 bases left between them. This CDR3 has 13 amino acids. The CDR3 DNA follows: TGCAGCGTTGAAGGTGGGACGGCGGATACGCAGTATTTT. Translating gives CSVEGGTADTQYF.

In DNA, the CDR3 is TGTGCCAGCAGCGGGGACACCTCCTACGAGCAGTACTTC. It specifies CASSGDTSYEQYF. The chain links TRBV7-9 to TRBJ2-7, with a possible D match to TRBD1 (6 bases). V gave up 5 bases and J gave up 0 bases, with 8 bases separating them. Per the germline V gene, CDR1 is SEHNR and CDR2 is FQNEAQ (reference sequence). The CDR3 is 13 residues long.

This clonotype occurred a few times. This chain links TRBV29-1 with TRBJ1-1; D uncertain. V was cut by 7 bases and J by 4 bases, with 16 bases left in between. This CDR3 is 13 amino acids long. Germline V gives CDR1 SQVTM, CDR2 ANQGSEA. CDR3 loop: CSGSRGSGTEAFF. CDR3 sequence (DNA): TGCAGCGGATCTCGAGGGTCAGGCACTGAAGCTTTCTTT.

Many counts were recorded for this clonotype. The CDR3 spells CASRGQWTSNEQFF. CDR3 coding DNA: TGTGCCAGCAGGGGACAGTGGACCTCCAATGAGCAGTTCTTC. This chain uses TRBV27 with TRBJ2-1, with 7 bases aligning to TRBD1. The V segment lost 6 bases and the J segment 6 bases; nucleotides outside the gene matches: 8. The CDR3 totals 14 residues. In germline, CDR1 is MNHEY, CDR2 SMNVEV (reference sequence).

This clonotype was picked up a small number of times. V is TRBV4-2 and J is TRBJ2-1, with 10 bases identical to TRBD2. The V gene end was trimmed by 2 bases and the J gene end by 8 bases; junction bases not matched to a gene: 6. Per germline, CDR1 LGHNA and CDR2 YNFKEQ. This CDR3 contains 15 residues. CDR3 DNA: TGTGCCAGCAGCCAAACTAGCGGGGTTTGGGATGAGCAGTTCTTC. It yields the protein CASSQTSGVWDEQFF.

In this sample, this clonotype turned up many times. The V gene is TRBV20-1, the J gene TRBJ2-3; TRBD2 matches at 10 bases. CDR3 length: 16 residues. Germline V CDR1 and CDR2: DFQATT, SNEGSKA (reference sequence). The V and J ends lost 6 bases and 2 bases, in that order; junction bases with no gene match: 11. CDR3: CSAHSVSGGHTDTQYF. The CDR3 coding sequence is TGCAGTGCGCACTCCGTTAGCGGGGGGCACACAGATACGCAGTATTTT.

This clonotype showed up many times. This chain uses TRBV20-1 with TRBJ1-6, with D possibly TRBD1 on 6 matching bases. Trimming took 3 bases from V and 13 from J, leaving 10 bases between them. The CDR3 is 11 amino acids. Germline V gene data show CDR1 as DFQATT and CDR2 as SNEGSKA (reference sequence). The CDR3 loop is CSASAGGPLHF. The CDR3 coding sequence is TGCAGTGCTAGCGCGGGGGGCCCCCTCCACTTT.

This clonotype was observed at least ten times. The chain has TRBV29-1 and TRBJ1-1; TRBD1 might be the D (6 bases). Germline V CDR1 and CDR2: SQVTM, ANQGSEA. V lost 4 bases and J lost 2, with 11 bases in between. The CDR3 covers 13 residues. The CDR3 coding sequence is TGCAGCGTTGCTTGGACAGTCAACACTGAAGCTTTCTTT. It codes for CSVAWTVNTEAFF.

This clonotype was observed at least ten times. The V gene is TRBV14, the J gene TRBJ2-7, with D unresolved. The germline V and J ends were trimmed by 0 bases and 3 bases, with 12 bases remaining between them. This CDR3 region has 15 residues. Germline CDR1 and CDR2: SGHDN and FVKESK. CDR3 sequence: CASSQDSGRYYEQYF. In nucleotides, the CDR3 is TGTGCCAGCAGCCAAGATTCGGGCAGGTACTACGAGCAGTACTTC.

The chain uses TRBV29-1 and TRBJ2-3; unclear D gene. The CDR3 spans 13 residues. Germline loops: CDR1 SQVTM, CDR2 ANQGSEA. Trimming pared 6 bases from V and 1 base from J, leaving 11 bases between. The CDR3 coding sequence is TGCAGCGTCGCTCCTGGGGGCACAGATACGCAGTATTTT. Protein sequence: CSVAPGGTDTQYF.

This clonotype was counted ten times or more. CDR3 in amino acids: CSAPENYEQYF. In nucleotides, the CDR3 is TGCAGTGCTCCCGAGAACTACGAGCAGTACTTC. The chain recombines TRBV20-1 with TRBJ2-7; no clear D gene. The CDR3 is 11 amino acids. V lost 5 bases and J lost 3, with 8 bases in between. The V gene's germline CDR1 is DFQATT and CDR2 SNEGSKA (reference sequence).

The chain uses TRBV7-2 and TRBJ2-2, with a possible D match to TRBD2 (6 bases). Trimming shortened V by 4 bases and J by 3 bases, and 12 bases separated the two germline ends. Germline CDR1 SGHTA, CDR2 FQGNSA. The CDR3 consists of 15 residues. The CDR3 DNA is TGTGCCAGCAGCTCAGGCGGGGTCGACACCGGGGAGCTGTTTTTT. Protein sequence: CASSSGGVDTGELFF.

This clonotype showed up just a few times. The genes are TRBV6-1 and TRBJ1-5, with TRBD1 matching over 7 bases. J was trimmed by 4 bases and V by 5 bases; bases with no gene match: 5. Germline loops: CDR1 MNHNS, CDR2 SASEGT. CDR3 size: 14 residues. The CDR3 region is CASSRAGGNQPQHF. The CDR3 DNA reads TGTGCCAGCAGTCGGGCAGGGGGGAATCAGCCCCAGCATTTT.

The chain has TRBV7-2 and TRBJ2-5; 9 bases are a match to TRBD1. Trimming cost V 6 bases and J 6 bases; bases outside gene matches: 8. Germline lookup yields CDR1 SGHTA and CDR2 FQGNSA. CDR3 length equals 14 residues. The CDR3 DNA reads TGTGCCAGCAGTATTAACAGGGGGCTACAGACCCAGTACTTC. It yields the protein CASSINRGLQTQYF. The whole variable domain, filled in from reference TRBV7-2 and TRBJ2-5, reads GAGVSQSPSNKVTEKGKDVELRCDPISGHTALYWYRQSLGQGLEFLIYFQGNSAPDKSGLPSDRFSAERTGGSVSTLTIQRTQQEDSAVYLCASSINRGLQTQYFGPGTRLLVL.

A few counts support this clonotype. This chain uses TRBV20-1 with TRBJ1-1, with D unresolved. Looked up from germline, CDR1 is DFQATT and CDR2 is SNEGSKA (reference sequence). The V end was cut by 7 bases, the J end by 3 bases, with 9 bases between. This CDR3 comprises 11 residues. CDR3 amino acids: CSVPAHTEAFF. In nucleotides, the CDR3 is TGCAGTGTTCCGGCCCACACTGAAGCTTTCTTT.

This clonotype has only a few counts. This rearrangement joins TRBV7-2 to TRBJ1-1; 9 positions match TRBD1. Unmatched junction bases numbered 9, after V lost 5 bases and J lost 5 bases. CDR1 and CDR2 from the germline V gene are SGHTA and FQGNSA. The CDR3 loop spans 15 amino acids. The CDR3 nucleotides are TGTGCCAGCAGCCCGTGGGACAGGGAAGAGACTGAAGCTTTCTTT. This encodes CASSPWDREETEAFF. Using reference TRBV7-2 and TRBJ1-1 for the parts outside the CDR3, the full variable domain is GAGVSQSPSNKVTEKGKDVELRCDPISGHTALYWYRQSLGQGLEFLIYFQGNSAPDKSGLPSDRFSAERTGGSVSTLTIQRTQQEDSAVYLCASSPWDREETEAFFGQGTRLTVV.

The chain joins TRBV15 to TRBJ2-5; D is unclear. Per the germline V gene, CDR1 is LNHNV and CDR2 is YYDKDF (reference sequence). V was cut by 0 bases and J by 2 bases, with 7 bases left in between. The CDR3 is 14 residues long. The DNA of the CDR3 is TGTGCCACCAGCAGAGAGATGACTCAAGAGACCCAGTACTTC. This codes for CATSREMTQETQYF.

The table lists this clonotype with a few counts. V usage is TRBV20-1 and J usage is TRBJ2-6, with 8 positions matching TRBD1. Trimming took 3 bases from V and 0 from J; bases not matched to a gene: 10. The germline V gene has CDR1 DFQATT and CDR2 SNEGSKA (reference sequence). The CDR3 has 18 residues. The chain's CDR3 is CSASRDRSLFSGANVLTF. CDR3 sequence (DNA): TGCAGTGCTAGCCGGGACAGGAGTCTATTCTCTGGGGCCAACGTCCTGACTTTC.

The V gene is TRBV10-3, the J gene TRBJ2-7; TRBD2 matches at 9 bases. The V and J ends lost 4 bases and 3 bases, in that order; junction bases with no gene match: 4. The germline CDR1 and CDR2 sequences are ENHRY and SYGVKD. The CDR3 contains 14 residues. This CDR3 is CAISGGLAGYEQYV. The CDR3 DNA sequence: TGTGCCATCAGTGGGGGACTAGCTGGCTACGAGCAGTACGTC.

This clonotype was seen many times. CDR3 amino acids: CSARDGREVFINEQFF. The CDR3 DNA reads as TGCAGTGCTAGAGACGGGAGGGAGGTTTTCATCAATGAGCAGTTCTTC. The J gene is TRBJ2-1, the V gene TRBV20-1; 8 positions match TRBD2. This CDR3 is built from 16 residues. Germline lookup yields CDR1 DFQATT and CDR2 SNEGSKA (reference sequence). The trim removed 0 bases at V and 6 bases at J, leaving 10 bases unmatched.

A few counts support this clonotype. The chain combines TRBV20-1 with TRBJ2-7, with 8 bases fitting TRBD1. The CDR3 is made up of 15 amino acids. Trimming cost V 0 bases and J 2 bases; bases outside gene matches: 6. CDR1 and CDR2 from the germline V gene are DFQATT and SNEGSKA (reference sequence). The CDR3 is CSAREEQGGPYEQYV. The CDR3 DNA reads TGCAGTGCTAGAGAGGAACAGGGGGGCCCCTACGAGCAGTACGTC.

The J gene is TRBJ1-1, the V gene TRBV7-9, with D possibly being TRBD1 (5 bases). The CDR3 sequence is 13 residues long. Germline CDR1 and CDR2: SEHNR and FQNEAQ (reference sequence). Trimming took 9 bases from V and 1 from J, leaving 12 bases between them. CDR3 residues: CASKPGGNTEAFF. CDR3 in DNA: TGTGCCAGTAAACCCGGGGGGAACACTGAAGCTTTCTTT.

This clonotype has just a few counts. V is TRBV5-1 and J is TRBJ2-1; 7 positions agree with TRBD1. The J segment lost 2 bases and the V segment lost 4 bases, leaving 6 bases of the junction unmatched. Germline V CDR1 and CDR2: SGHRS, YFSETQ. The CDR3 contains 15 residues. The CDR3 protein is CASSADRPPYNEQFF. CDR3 nucleotide sequence: TGCGCCAGCAGCGCGGACAGGCCGCCCTACAATGAGCAGTTCTTC.

CDR3 DNA sequence: TGTGCCAGCAGTTTTCGCCCGGGCAAAGAGACCCAGTACTTC. It encodes CASSFRPGKETQYF. The rearrangement joins TRBV7-9 to TRBJ2-5; D is ambiguous. With 6 bases removed from V and 3 bases from J, the gap between germline ends came to 14 bases. CDR3 length equals 14 residues. Germline CDR1 reads SEHNR; CDR2 reads FQNEAQ (reference sequence).